Each of the 8 T cell receptor beta chains below was sequenced from the same sample in a study of blood T cell repertoires in COVID-19. Clones were sequenced by immunoSEQ multiplex PCR, and TCRdb holds only the in-frame ones, with some missing. The repertoire includes around 30,000 clones, roughly 90% of them detected once, and roughly 1.6% sits in the top ten. Material for sequencing was peripheral blood. These receptors came from a man in his 60s with active COVID-19.

The chain links TRBV5-5 to TRBJ2-5, with TRBD2 matching over 16 bases. This CDR3 spans 18 amino acids. Germline V lookup: CDR1 SGHKS, CDR2 YYEKEE (reference sequence). The trim removed 4 bases at V and 7 bases at J, leaving 13 bases unmatched. CDR3 coding DNA: TGTGCCAGCAGCATAACGGGACTAGCGGGGGGGCTGGAGCTGACCCAGTACTTC. This gives the protein CASSITGLAGGLELTQYF.

V usage is TRBV10-3 and J usage is TRBJ2-2, with D uncertain. Per germline, CDR1 ENHRY and CDR2 SYGVKD. There are 14 residues in the CDR3. The V and J ends lost 2 bases and 7 bases respectively, with 11 bases between them. This chain's CDR3 is CAISEASTGGELFF. CDR3 DNA sequence: TGTGCCATCAGTGAGGCGTCGACGGGCGGGGAGCTGTTTTTT.

This sequence joins TRBV21-1 and TRBJ2-7; the table calls TRBD1, which could not be checked here. TRBV21-1 is described as a pseudogene. This CDR3 contains 18 residues. The CDR3 DNA reads as TGTGCCAGCAGCAATAACTCCCTGACAGGGGAGCATTCCTACGAGCAGTACTTC. Encoded protein: CASSNNSLTGEHSYEQYF.

The rearrangement joins TRBV7-9 to TRBJ1-6; tentatively, D is TRBD1 (6 bases). V lost 4 bases, J lost 7 bases, and 11 bases lay in between. The CDR3 extends over 14 amino acids. The germline CDR1 and CDR2 sequences are SEHNR and FQNEAQ (reference sequence). The CDR3 sequence is CASSSRGLNSPLHF. The CDR3 nucleotides read TGTGCCAGCAGCTCGAGGGGGTTGAATTCACCCCTCCACTTT.

V is TRBV19 and J is TRBJ2-7, with 15 bases identical to TRBD2. V trimming: 5 bases; J trimming: 6 bases; junction bases outside the gene matches: 2. Per germline, CDR1 LNHDA and CDR2 SQIVND (reference sequence). CDR3 length: 14 residues. CDR3 nucleotide sequence: TGTGCCAGTAGTTCGGGACTAGCGGGGGGCGAGCAGTACTTC. This gives the protein CASSSGLAGGEQYF.

This chain links TRBV12-3 or TRBV12-4 with TRBJ1-2; D is unresolved. V lost 6 bases, J lost 6 bases, and 14 bases lay in between. The CDR3 covers 13 residues. The CDR3 coding sequence is TGTGCCAGCAGCAACAGTCGCTGGAATGGCTACACCTTC. Amino acid sequence: CASSNSRWNGYTF.

This clone appeared once. This chain links TRBV11-3 with TRBJ1-3, with 11 bases identical to TRBD1. Germline V gene sequence: CDR1 SGHNT, CDR2 YENEEA. The CDR3 runs 17 residues. With V trimmed by 5 bases and J by 4 bases, 10 bases remained unmatched. The DNA for the CDR3 is TGTGCCAGCAGCCCCGAGGACAGGGGGCGTGGAGGAAACACCATATATTTT. This gives the protein CASSPEDRGRGGNTIYF.

This clone has more than one count but fewer than ten. This sequence joins TRBV18 and TRBJ1-4, with unresolved D. This CDR3 spans 12 amino acids. Trimming took off 8 bases at V and 5 bases at J, with 9 bases between the two ends. CDR1 and CDR2 (germline): KGHSH, LQKENI. The CDR3 spells CASAQLNEKLFF. The CDR3 DNA is TGTGCCAGCGCGCAATTAAATGAAAAACTGTTTTTT.